These 26 T cell receptor beta chains share one sample of origin, sequenced in a study of human T cells and chemical hapten exposure. The sample's time point: patch test 1, 2 weeks after DPC sensitization. Regarding treatment: therapeutic diphenylcyclopropenone sensitization with weekly scalp DPC. TCRdb analysed the RACE reads with MiXCR anew, one entry per CDR3 protein. The sample consists of more than 150,000 distinct CDR3 sequences, about 14% of them appearing once. The specimen was whole blood, collected in connection with sensitization to the hapten diphenylcyclopropenone (DPC). All receptors come from a young woman with alopecia areata. Some clones in this sample may be carry-over from other donors' samples.

The sample holds a few counts of this clonotype. The J gene is TRBJ2-6, the V gene TRBV14; TRBD1 agrees at 7 bases. The CDR3 length is 15 residues. The germline V gene has CDR1 SGHDN and CDR2 FVKESK. The V segment lost 6 bases and the J segment 4 bases; nucleotides outside the gene matches: 6. The CDR3 nucleotides read TGTGCCAGCAGACGGACAGGTTACGGGGCCAACGTCCTGACTTTC. Its protein product is CASRRTGYGANVLTF.

This clonotype was observed many times. This chain connects TRBV10-3 to TRBJ2-3; D gene unclear. The germline gives CDR1 ENHRY, CDR2 SYGVKD. The CDR3 is 12 residues long. The V end was cut by 3 bases, the J end by 3 bases, with 4 bases between. The CDR3 protein is CAISDRTDTQYF. In DNA form, the CDR3 reads TGTGCCATCAGTGACAGGACAGATACGCAGTATTTT.

The chain uses TRBV5-1 and TRBJ2-3, with D perhaps TRBD1 (7 bases). The CDR3 length is 16 residues. Trimming shortened V by 5 bases and J by 3 bases, and 19 bases separated the two germline ends. From germline, CDR1 is SGHRS and CDR2 YFSETQ. CDR3 in DNA: TGCGCCAGCAGTCTCCCATCAGGGGGGCCAACAGATACGCAGTATTTT. Translation gives CASSLPSGGPTDTQYF.

In its sample, this clonotype was seen many times. V and J are TRBV6-2 or TRBV6-3 and TRBJ2-2; the D gene could be TRBD1 or TRBD2 (5 bases each). Between the trimmed V and J ends, which lost 5 bases and 1 base, there was a span of 14 bases. Germline values: CDR1 MNHEY, CDR2 SVGEGT. This CDR3 is built from 16 residues. As DNA, the CDR3 is TGTGCCAGCAGTCCCGGGACGACTATGAACACCGGGGAGCTGTTTTTT. Amino acids: CASSPGTTMNTGELFF.

This clonotype appeared many times. This chain joins TRBV12-3 or TRBV12-4 and TRBJ1-1, with D maybe TRBD1 (5 bases). The CDR3 extends over 15 amino acids. The V gene lost 5 bases and the J gene lost 6 bases, with 19 bases spanning the gap. DNA of the CDR3: TGTGCCAGCAGTCCTCCCGCAGGGCAAGGCTCTGAAGCTTTCTTT. Translation gives CASSPPAGQGSEAFF.

This clonotype occurred a few times. The chain links TRBV10-3 to TRBJ2-7; 7 bases fit TRBD1. V was pared by 3 bases and J by 5 bases, with 7 bases of the junction left unmatched. The CDR3 covers 14 residues. CDR1 and CDR2 from the germline V gene are ENHRY and SYGVKD. The CDR3 reads CAISEGGRVHEQYF. The CDR3 bases are TGTGCCATCAGTGAAGGGGGCAGGGTCCACGAGCAGTACTTC.

This clonotype was counted only a few times. The V call is TRBV20-1, the J call TRBJ1-5; D gene ambiguous. The CDR3 consists of 15 residues. The V gene's germline CDR1 is DFQATT and CDR2 SNEGSKA (reference sequence). Trimming pared 2 bases from V and 9 bases from J, leaving 20 bases between. CDR3 in DNA: TGCAGTGCTAGACAACTAGAGGACGGTTCCGGGCCCCAGCATTTT. Amino acids: CSARQLEDGSGPQHF.

This clonotype occurred many times. The CDR3, as DNA: TGCAGCGTAGACCAGGGGGACACGCAGTATTTT. It yields the protein CSVDQGDTQYF. This sequence joins TRBV29-1 and TRBJ2-3; 7 nucleotides match TRBD1. This CDR3 has 11 amino acids. Germline CDR1 SQVTM, CDR2 ANQGSEA. Losses at the gene ends were 6 bases for V and 9 bases for J; bases not matched to a gene: 6.

The rearrangement uses TRBV19 and TRBJ2-7; 7 bases map to TRBD1. V lost 1 base and J lost 2; bases outside the gene matches: 5. CDR3 size: 15 residues. The germline V gene has CDR1 LNHDA and CDR2 SQIVND (reference sequence). CDR3 loop: CASSIVGRGTYEQYF. CDR3 nucleotide sequence: TGTGCCAGTAGTATAGTGGGCAGGGGGACCTACGAGCAGTACTTC.

This clonotype appeared a few times. The chain is built from TRBV10-3 and TRBJ2-3, with D unclear. Germline assignment: CDR1 ENHRY and CDR2 SYGVKD. The CDR3 loop spans 13 amino acids. The germline V and J ends were trimmed by 5 bases and 2 bases, with 8 bases remaining between them. The CDR3 region is CAISLDPTDTQYF. As DNA, the CDR3 is TGTGCCATCAGTCTTGACCCCACAGATACGCAGTATTTT.

This clonotype has a count of ten or more. The J gene is TRBJ1-3, the V gene TRBV9, with no clear D. V was clipped by 0 bases and J by 1 base, with 14 bases between them. From germline, CDR1 is SGDLS and CDR2 YYNGEE. CDR3 size: 17 residues. Here the CDR3 DNA reads TGTGCCAGCAGCGTAGGGGCAACCCGTCTTTCTGGAAACACCATATATTTT. Its translation: CASSVGATRLSGNTIYF.

The sample holds a few counts of this clonotype. The V call is TRBV7-2, the J call TRBJ2-2; 7 nucleotides agree with TRBD1. Germline loops: CDR1 SGHTA, CDR2 FQGNSA. This CDR3 has 15 amino acids. With V trimmed by 1 base and J by 5 bases, 4 bases remained unmatched. CDR3 region: CASSLGSGGTGELFF. The CDR3 bases are TGTGCCAGCAGCTTAGGTTCAGGGGGTACCGGGGAGCTGTTTTTT.

This clonotype showed up just a few times. V gene TRBV2 combines with J gene TRBJ1-1; the match to TRBD1 covers 7 bases. Per the germline V gene, CDR1 is SNHLY and CDR2 is FYNNEI. The CDR3 length is 13 residues. J was trimmed by 5 bases and V by 5 bases; bases with no gene match: 5. CDR3 protein: CASSSGGWTEAFF. Here the CDR3 DNA reads TGTGCCAGCAGTTCAGGGGGGTGGACTGAAGCTTTCTTT.

There are a few counts of this clonotype. The V call is TRBV7-6, the J call TRBJ2-2; D is possibly TRBD2 (5 bases). V was pared by 0 bases and J by 3 bases, with 8 bases between. This CDR3 is 15 amino acids long. Germline V gene sequence: CDR1 SGHVS, CDR2 FNYEAQ. The CDR3 DNA reads as TGTGCCAGCAGCTTAGCGGGGAGTGACACCGGGGAGCTGTTTTTT. Translated, it gives CASSLAGSDTGELFF.

This clonotype has just a few counts. The chain uses TRBV7-6 and TRBJ1-1; D may be TRBD1 (5 bases). Germline CDR1 and CDR2: SGHVS and FNYEAQ. The CDR3 is made up of 15 amino acids. Between the trimmed V and J ends, which lost 5 bases and 1 base, there was a span of 14 bases. The CDR3 DNA follows: TGTGCCAGCAGCCCATGGGGCTTGGGGAACACTGAAGCTTTCTTT. Its protein is CASSPWGLGNTEAFF.

J is TRBJ2-3 and V is TRBV20-1; 7 nucleotides line up with TRBD2. The CDR3 loop spans 15 amino acids. J lost 2 bases, V lost 5 bases, and 10 bases had no gene match. Germline CDR1 reads DFQATT; CDR2 reads SNEGSKA (reference sequence). CDR3 coding DNA: TGCAGTGCTGACCGAGCGGGGAGGTACACAGATACGCAGTATTTT. Residues: CSADRAGRYTDTQYF.

V is TRBV6-5 and J is TRBJ2-7; 8 bases line up with TRBD1. This CDR3 is 14 amino acids long. The V and J ends lost 2 bases and 4 bases, in that order; junction bases with no gene match: 4. Germline V lookup: CDR1 MNHEY, CDR2 SVGAGI. CDR3 nucleotide sequence: TGTGCCAGCAGTTACGCGGACAGGGCGTACGAGCAGTACTTC. Its translation: CASSYADRAYEQYF.

Only a few counts were recorded for this clonotype. The rearrangement joins TRBV30 to TRBJ2-3, with 10 bases matching TRBD2. Per the germline V gene, CDR1 is GTSNPN and CDR2 is SVGIG (reference sequence). The CDR3 length is 15 residues. J gave up 2 bases and V 5 bases, and 7 bases lay outside the gene matches. CDR3 bases: TGTGCCTGGGGGCGGGGACTAGCGCCCACAGATACGCAGTATTTT. This sequence encodes CAWGRGLAPTDTQYF.

This chain links TRBV7-6 with TRBJ2-2, with 14 bases that match TRBD2. The CDR3 sequence is 19 residues long. The germline V gene encodes CDR1 SGHVS and CDR2 FNYEAQ. The junction had 10 bases not matched to a gene; V was cut back by 5 bases and J by 2 bases. The CDR3, as DNA: TGTGCCAGCAGCACCATCCGACTAGCGGGAGGGCCTAACACCGGGGAGCTGTTTTTT. Translation: CASSTIRLAGGPNTGELFF.

This clonotype was seen many times. This chain connects TRBV7-9 to TRBJ1-3, with 8 bases matching TRBD1. CDR1 and CDR2 from the germline V gene are SEHNR and FQNEAQ (reference sequence). The CDR3 is made up of 15 amino acids. V trimming: 6 bases; J trimming: 5 bases; junction bases outside the gene matches: 9. CDR3 nucleotides: TGTGCCAGCAGACTATGGGGACAGGAGCGAAACACCATATATTTT. Protein: CASRLWGQERNTIYF.

This clonotype was observed many times. The rearrangement joins TRBV20-1 to TRBJ2-1; TRBD1 is a possible D gene (5 bases). This CDR3 region has 16 residues. CDR1 and CDR2 (germline): DFQATT, SNEGSKA (reference sequence). Trimming pared 1 base from V and 4 bases from J, leaving 17 bases between. CDR3 sequence: CSARVSDSPPYNEQFF. CDR3 in DNA: TGCAGTGCTAGAGTTTCCGACAGTCCGCCTTACAATGAGCAGTTCTTC.

The genes are TRBV7-9 and TRBJ2-7; D unclear. CDR3 length equals 12 residues. Germline CDR1 and CDR2: SEHNR and FQNEAQ (reference sequence). V shed 5 bases and J shed 0 bases, with 5 bases lying between them. The CDR3 loop reads CASSTYSYEQYF. The DNA of the CDR3 is TGTGCCAGCAGCACCTACTCCTACGAGCAGTACTTC.

This clonotype was seen only a few times. In nucleotides, the CDR3 is TGTGCCAGCAGTTACAGGACGTCTGGGGCCAACGTCCTGACTTTC. This codes for CASSYRTSGANVLTF. The J gene is TRBJ2-6, the V gene TRBV6-2 or TRBV6-3; no clear D. V dropped 2 bases and J dropped 1 base, with 6 bases sitting between them. The CDR3 contains 15 residues. The germline gives CDR1 MNHEY, CDR2 SVGEGT.

The rearrangement links TRBV11-3 to TRBJ2-2; 7 bases align to TRBD1. The CDR3 contains 16 residues. The V segment lost 4 bases and the J segment 2 bases; nucleotides outside the gene matches: 7. The germline V gene encodes CDR1 SGHNT and CDR2 YENEEA. The chain's CDR3 is CASSSKDRPNTGELFF. For the CDR3, the DNA is TGTGCCAGCAGCTCCAAGGACAGGCCAAACACCGGGGAGCTGTTTTTT.

This clonotype was detected only a few times. This chain links TRBV7-2 with TRBJ2-1; D might be TRBD1 (6 bases). The CDR3 spans 15 residues. In germline, CDR1 is SGHTA, CDR2 FQGNSA. V lost 1 base to trimming and J lost 2 bases, with 9 bases between them. In DNA, the CDR3 is TGTGCCAGCAGCTTAGTACAGGGAGCCTACAATGAGCAGTTCTTC. Protein sequence: CASSLVQGAYNEQFF.

This clonotype has just a few counts. The chain couples TRBV5-4 to TRBJ1-1; 8 nucleotides match TRBD1. Germline V gene lookup returns CDR1 SGHNT and CDR2 YYREEE (reference sequence). This CDR3 comprises 18 residues. J lost 0 bases, V lost 1 base, and 11 bases had no gene match. DNA for the CDR3: TGTGCCAGCAGCTTGCCTGGACAGGGTCTATGGGTGAACACTGAAGCTTTCTTT. Protein sequence: CASSLPGQGLWVNTEAFF.